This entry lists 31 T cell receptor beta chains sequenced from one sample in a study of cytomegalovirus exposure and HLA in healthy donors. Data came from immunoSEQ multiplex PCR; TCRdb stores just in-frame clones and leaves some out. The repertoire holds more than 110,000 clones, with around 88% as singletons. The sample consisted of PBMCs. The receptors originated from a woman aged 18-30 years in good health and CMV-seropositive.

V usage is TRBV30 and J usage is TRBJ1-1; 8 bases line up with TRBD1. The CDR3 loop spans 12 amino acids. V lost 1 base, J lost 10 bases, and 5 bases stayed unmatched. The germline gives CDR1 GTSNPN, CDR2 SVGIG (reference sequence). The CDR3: CAWSAQGVSAFF. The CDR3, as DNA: TGTGCCTGGAGTGCACAGGGGGTGTCAGCTTTCTTT.

CDR3: CASSVLGGQGATDTQYF. The DNA for the CDR3 is TGTGCCAGCAGCGTTTTAGGGGGACAGGGGGCCACAGATACGCAGTATTTT. The rearrangement joins TRBV9 to TRBJ2-3, with 12 bases fitting TRBD1. The CDR3 is 17 amino acids. V dropped 2 bases and J dropped 2; count of bases not matched to a gene: 6. CDR1 and CDR2 (germline): SGDLS, YYNGEE.

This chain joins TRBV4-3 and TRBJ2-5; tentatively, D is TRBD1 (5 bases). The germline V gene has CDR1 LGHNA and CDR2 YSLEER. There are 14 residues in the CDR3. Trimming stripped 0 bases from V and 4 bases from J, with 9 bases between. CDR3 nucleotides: TGCGCCAGCAGCCAAGACGCAAGGGGAGAGACCCAGTACTTC. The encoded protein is CASSQDARGETQYF.

CDR3 nucleotide sequence: TGTGCCAGCGGGGGACATATGAACACTGAAGCTTTCTTT. Its protein is CASGGHMNTEAFF. The chain joins TRBV6-1 to TRBJ1-1; D might be TRBD1 (6 bases). V lost 8 bases and J 0 bases, leaving 10 bases between the germline ends. This CDR3 region has 13 residues. CDR1 and CDR2 from the germline V gene are MNHNS and SASEGT.

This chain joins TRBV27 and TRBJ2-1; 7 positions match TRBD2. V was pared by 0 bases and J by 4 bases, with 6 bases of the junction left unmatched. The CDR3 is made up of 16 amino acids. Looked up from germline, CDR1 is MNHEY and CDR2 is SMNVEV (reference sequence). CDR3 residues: CASSLSGGYPYNEQFF. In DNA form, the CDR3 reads TGTGCCAGCAGTTTATCGGGAGGGTATCCTTACAATGAGCAGTTCTTC.

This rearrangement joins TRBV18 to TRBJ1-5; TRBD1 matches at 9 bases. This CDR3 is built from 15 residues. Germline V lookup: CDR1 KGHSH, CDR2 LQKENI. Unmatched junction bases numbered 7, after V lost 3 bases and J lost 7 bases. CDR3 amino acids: CASSPGGQGRQPQHF. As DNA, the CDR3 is TGTGCCAGCTCACCGGGTGGACAGGGGCGCCAGCCCCAGCATTTT.

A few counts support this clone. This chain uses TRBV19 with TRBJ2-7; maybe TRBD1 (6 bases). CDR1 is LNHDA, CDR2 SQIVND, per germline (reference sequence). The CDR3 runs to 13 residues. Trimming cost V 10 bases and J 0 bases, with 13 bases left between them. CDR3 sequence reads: CATRTEYSYEQYF. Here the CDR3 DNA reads TGTGCCACCAGGACAGAATACTCCTACGAGCAGTACTTC. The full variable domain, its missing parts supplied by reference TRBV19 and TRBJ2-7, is DGGITQSPKYLFRKEGQNVTLSCEQNLNHDAMYWYRQDPGQGLRLIYYSQIVNDFQKGDIAEGYSVSREKKESFPLTVTSAQKNPTAFYLCATRTEYSYEQYFGPGTRLTVT.

CDR3 DNA sequence: TGTGCCAGCTCACCGCCGACAGGGGAATCCGGAAACACCATATATTTT. Residues: CASSPPTGESGNTIYF. This sequence joins TRBV18 and TRBJ1-3, with 8 bases that match TRBD1. Germline V gives CDR1 KGHSH, CDR2 LQKENI. V lost 3 bases and J lost 4; bases outside the gene matches: 8. The CDR3 is made up of 16 amino acids.

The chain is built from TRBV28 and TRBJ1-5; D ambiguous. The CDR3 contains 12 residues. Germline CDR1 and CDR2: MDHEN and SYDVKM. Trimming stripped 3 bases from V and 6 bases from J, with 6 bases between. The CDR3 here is CASSFLRQPQHF. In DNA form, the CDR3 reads TGTGCCAGCAGTTTCCTCCGTCAGCCCCAGCATTTT.

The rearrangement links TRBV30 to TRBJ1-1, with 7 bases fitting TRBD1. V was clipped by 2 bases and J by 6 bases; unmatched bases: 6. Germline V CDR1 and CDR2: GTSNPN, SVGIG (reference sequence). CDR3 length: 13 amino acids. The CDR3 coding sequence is TGTGCCTGGAGTCTCGGACAGGCCGCTGAAGCTTTCTTT. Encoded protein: CAWSLGQAAEAFF.

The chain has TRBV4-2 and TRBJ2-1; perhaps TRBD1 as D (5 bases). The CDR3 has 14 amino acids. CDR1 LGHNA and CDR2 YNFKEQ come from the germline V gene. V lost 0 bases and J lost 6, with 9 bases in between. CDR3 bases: TGTGCCAGCAGCCAAGATAATCAGGGCAATGAGCAGTTCTTC. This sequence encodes CASSQDNQGNEQFF.

The CDR3 region is CASSRGNEQFF. The DNA for the CDR3 is TGTGCCAGCAGCCGCGGTAATGAGCAGTTCTTC. The rearrangement uses TRBV28 and TRBJ2-1; D is unclear. This CDR3 has 11 amino acids. Trimming removed 6 bases at V and 7 bases at J, with 7 bases between. Germline-derived CDR1 and CDR2 are MDHEN and SYDVKM.

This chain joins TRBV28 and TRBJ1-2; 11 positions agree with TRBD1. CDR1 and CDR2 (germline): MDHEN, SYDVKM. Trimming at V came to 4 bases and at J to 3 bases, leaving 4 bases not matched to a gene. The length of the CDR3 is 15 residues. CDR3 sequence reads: CASSYTGQGDYGYTF. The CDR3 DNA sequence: TGTGCCAGCAGTTATACGGGACAGGGGGACTATGGCTACACCTTC.

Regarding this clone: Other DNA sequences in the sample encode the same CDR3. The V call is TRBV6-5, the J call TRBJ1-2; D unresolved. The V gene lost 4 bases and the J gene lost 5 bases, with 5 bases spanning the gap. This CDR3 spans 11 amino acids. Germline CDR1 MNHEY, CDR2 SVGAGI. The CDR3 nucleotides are TGTGCCAGCAGTTCGGGATATGGCTACACCTTC. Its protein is CASSSGYGYTF.

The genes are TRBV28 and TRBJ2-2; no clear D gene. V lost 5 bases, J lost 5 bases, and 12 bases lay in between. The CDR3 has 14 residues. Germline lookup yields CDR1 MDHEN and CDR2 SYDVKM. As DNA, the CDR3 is TGTGCCAGCAGTCCCCCTCACGGGACCGGGGAGCTGTTTTTT. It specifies CASSPPHGTGELFF. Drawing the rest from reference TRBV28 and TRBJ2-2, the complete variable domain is DVKVTQSSRYLVKRTGEKVFLECVQDMDHENMFWYRQDPGLGLRLIYFSYDVKMKEKGDIPEGYSVSREKKERFSLILESASTNQTSMYLCASSPPHGTGELFFGEGSRLTVL.

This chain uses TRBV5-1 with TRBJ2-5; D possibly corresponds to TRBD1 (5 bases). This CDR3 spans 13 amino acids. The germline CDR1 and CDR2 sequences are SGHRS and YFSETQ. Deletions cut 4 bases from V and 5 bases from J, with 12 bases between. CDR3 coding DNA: TGCGCCAGCAGCAAACAGGAATTGGAGACCCAGTACTTC. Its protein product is CASSKQELETQYF.

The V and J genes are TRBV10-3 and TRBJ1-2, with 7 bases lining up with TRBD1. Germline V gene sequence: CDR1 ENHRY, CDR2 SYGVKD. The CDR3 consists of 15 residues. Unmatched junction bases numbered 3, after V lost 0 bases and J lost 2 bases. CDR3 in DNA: TGTGCCATCAGTGAGTCGACAGGGAACAACTATGGCTACACCTTC. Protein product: CAISESTGNNYGYTF.

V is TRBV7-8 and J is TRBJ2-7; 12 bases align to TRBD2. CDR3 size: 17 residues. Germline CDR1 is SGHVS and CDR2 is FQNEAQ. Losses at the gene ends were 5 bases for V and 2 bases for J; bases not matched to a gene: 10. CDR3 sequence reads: CASSIFKTSGRTYEQYF. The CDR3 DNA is TGTGCCAGCAGCATATTTAAGACTAGCGGGAGAACCTACGAGCAGTACTTC. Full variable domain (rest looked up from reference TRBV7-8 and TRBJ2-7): GAGVSQSPRYKVAKRGQDVALRCDPISGHVSLFWYQQALGQGPEFLTYFQNEAQLDKSGLPSDRFFAERPEGSVSTLKIQRTQQEDSAVYLCASSIFKTSGRTYEQYFGPGTRLTVT.

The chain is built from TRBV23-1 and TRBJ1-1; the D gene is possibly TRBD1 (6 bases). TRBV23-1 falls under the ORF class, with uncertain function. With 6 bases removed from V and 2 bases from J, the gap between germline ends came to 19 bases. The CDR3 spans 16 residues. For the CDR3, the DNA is TGCGCCAGCAGCCTCAAAAACAGGGCTCAAAACACTGAAGCTTTCTTT. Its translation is CASSLKNRAQNTEAFF.

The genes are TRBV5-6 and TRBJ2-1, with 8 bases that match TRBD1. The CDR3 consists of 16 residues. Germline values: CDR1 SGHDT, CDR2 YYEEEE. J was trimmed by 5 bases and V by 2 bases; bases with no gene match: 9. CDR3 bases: TGTGCCAGCAGCTTCTGGACAGGGAAGGATAACAATGAGCAGTTCTTC. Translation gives CASSFWTGKDNNEQFF.

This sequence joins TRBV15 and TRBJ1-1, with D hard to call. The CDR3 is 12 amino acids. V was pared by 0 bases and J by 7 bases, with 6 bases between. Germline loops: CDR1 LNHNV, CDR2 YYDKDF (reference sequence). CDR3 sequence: CATSRDIVEAFF. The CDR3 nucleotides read TGTGCCACCAGCAGAGATATAGTTGAAGCTTTCTTT.

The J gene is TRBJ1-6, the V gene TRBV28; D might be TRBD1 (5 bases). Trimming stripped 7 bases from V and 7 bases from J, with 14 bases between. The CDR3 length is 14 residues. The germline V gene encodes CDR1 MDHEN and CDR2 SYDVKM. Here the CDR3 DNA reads TGTGCCAGCATCTCGGGGGACCTAAATTCACCCCTCCACTTT. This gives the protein CASISGDLNSPLHF.

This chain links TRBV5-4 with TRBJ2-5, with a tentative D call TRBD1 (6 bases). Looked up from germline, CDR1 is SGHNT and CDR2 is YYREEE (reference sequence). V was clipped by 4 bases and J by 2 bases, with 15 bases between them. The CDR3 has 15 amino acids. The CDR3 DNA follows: TGTGCCAGCAGCCCACAGGGTAGGGTTCAAGAGACCCAGTACTTC. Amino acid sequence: CASSPQGRVQETQYF. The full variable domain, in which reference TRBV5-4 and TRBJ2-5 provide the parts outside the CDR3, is ETGVTQSPTHLIKTRGQQVTLRCSSQSGHNTVSWYQQALGQGPQFIFQYYREEENGRGNFPPRFSGLQFPNYSSELNVNALELDDSALYLCASSPQGRVQETQYFGPGTRLLVL.

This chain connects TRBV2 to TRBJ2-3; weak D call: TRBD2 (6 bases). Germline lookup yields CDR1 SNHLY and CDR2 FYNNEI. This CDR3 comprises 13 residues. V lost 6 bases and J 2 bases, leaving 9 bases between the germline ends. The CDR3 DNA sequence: TGTGCCAGCAGGCGGGATCCCACAGATACGCAGTATTTT. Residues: CASRRDPTDTQYF.

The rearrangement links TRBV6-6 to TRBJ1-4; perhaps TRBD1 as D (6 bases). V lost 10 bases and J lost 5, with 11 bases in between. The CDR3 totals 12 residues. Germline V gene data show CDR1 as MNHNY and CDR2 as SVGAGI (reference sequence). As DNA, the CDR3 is TGTGCCACCGGACAGCGGAATGAAAAACTGTTTTTT. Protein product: CATGQRNEKLFF.

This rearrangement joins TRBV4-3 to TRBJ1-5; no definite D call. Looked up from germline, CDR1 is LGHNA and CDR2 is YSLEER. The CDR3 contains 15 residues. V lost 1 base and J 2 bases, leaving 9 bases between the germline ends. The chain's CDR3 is CASSQVLGRNQPQHF. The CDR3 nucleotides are TGCGCCAGCAGCCAAGTACTAGGGCGCAATCAGCCCCAGCATTTT.

The CDR3 nucleotides are TGTGCCAGCAGCGTAGCTGCGCGGGATACCGGGGAGCTGTTTTTT. This gives the protein CASSVAARDTGELFF. V usage is TRBV9 and J usage is TRBJ2-2; D might be TRBD2 (6 bases). The CDR3 runs to 15 residues. The germline gives CDR1 SGDLS, CDR2 YYNGEE. V was shortened by 0 bases and J by 5 bases, with 11 bases between the two germline ends.

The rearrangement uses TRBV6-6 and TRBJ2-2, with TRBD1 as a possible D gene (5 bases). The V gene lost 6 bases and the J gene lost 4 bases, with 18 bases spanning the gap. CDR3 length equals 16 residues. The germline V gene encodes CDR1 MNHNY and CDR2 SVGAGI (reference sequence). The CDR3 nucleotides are TGTGCCAGCAGCTCCTCACGGACACTTATCACCGGGGAGCTGTTTTTT. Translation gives CASSSSRTLITGELFF.

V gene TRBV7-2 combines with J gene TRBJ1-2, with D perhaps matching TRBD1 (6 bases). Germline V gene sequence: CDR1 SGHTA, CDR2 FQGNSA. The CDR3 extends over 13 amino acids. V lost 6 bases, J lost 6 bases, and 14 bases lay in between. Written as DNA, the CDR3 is TGTGCCAGCAGTTTCGACAGGCGAAATGGCTACACCTTC. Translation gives CASSFDRRNGYTF.

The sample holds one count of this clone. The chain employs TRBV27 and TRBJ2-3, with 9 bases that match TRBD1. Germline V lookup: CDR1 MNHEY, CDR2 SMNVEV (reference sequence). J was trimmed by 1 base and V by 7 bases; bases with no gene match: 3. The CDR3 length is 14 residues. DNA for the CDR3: TGTGCCAGCAAAGGGACAGGGCGCACAGATACGCAGTATTTT. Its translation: CASKGTGRTDTQYF.

CDR3 coding DNA: TGTGCCAGCAGCTTAACGGGGAGCTACACCTTC. As protein: CASSLTGSYTF. The chain recombines TRBV7-9 with TRBJ1-2; D is unclear. Germline CDR1 reads SEHNR; CDR2 reads FQNEAQ (reference sequence). This CDR3 is built from 11 residues. Trimming pared 2 bases from V and 9 bases from J, leaving 7 bases between.